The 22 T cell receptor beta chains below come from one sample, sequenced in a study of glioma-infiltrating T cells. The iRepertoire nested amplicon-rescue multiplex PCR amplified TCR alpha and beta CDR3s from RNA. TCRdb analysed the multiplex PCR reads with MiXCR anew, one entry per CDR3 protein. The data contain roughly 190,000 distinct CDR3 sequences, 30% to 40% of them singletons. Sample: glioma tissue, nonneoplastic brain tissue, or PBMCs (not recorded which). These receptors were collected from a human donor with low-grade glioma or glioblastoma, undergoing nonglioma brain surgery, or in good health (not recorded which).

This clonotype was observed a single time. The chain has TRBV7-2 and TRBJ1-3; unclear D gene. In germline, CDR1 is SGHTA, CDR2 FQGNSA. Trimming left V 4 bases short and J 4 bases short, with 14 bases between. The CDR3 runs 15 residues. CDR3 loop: CASSSTRWAGNTIYF. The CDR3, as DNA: TGTGCCAGCAGCTCCACTAGGTGGGCAGGAAACACCATATATTTT.

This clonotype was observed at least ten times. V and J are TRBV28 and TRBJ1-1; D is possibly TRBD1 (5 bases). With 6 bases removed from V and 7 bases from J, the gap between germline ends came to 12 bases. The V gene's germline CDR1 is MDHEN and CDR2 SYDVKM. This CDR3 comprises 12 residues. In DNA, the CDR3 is TGTGCCAGCAGGTGGGGCGGCTTTGAAGCTTTCTTT. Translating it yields CASRWGGFEAFF.

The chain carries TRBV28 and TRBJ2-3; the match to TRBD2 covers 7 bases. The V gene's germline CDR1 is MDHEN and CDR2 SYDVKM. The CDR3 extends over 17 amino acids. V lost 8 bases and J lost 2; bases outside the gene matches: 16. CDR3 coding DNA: TGTGCCAGCGGAAACCTAGCTTGGGGGAGGGCCACAGATACGCAGTATTTT. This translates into CASGNLAWGRATDTQYF. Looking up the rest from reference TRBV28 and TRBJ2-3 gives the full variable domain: DVKVTQSSRYLVKRTGEKVFLECVQDMDHENMFWYRQDPGLGLRLIYFSYDVKMKEKGDIPEGYSVSREKKERFSLILESASTNQTSMYLCASGNLAWGRATDTQYFGPGTRLTVL.

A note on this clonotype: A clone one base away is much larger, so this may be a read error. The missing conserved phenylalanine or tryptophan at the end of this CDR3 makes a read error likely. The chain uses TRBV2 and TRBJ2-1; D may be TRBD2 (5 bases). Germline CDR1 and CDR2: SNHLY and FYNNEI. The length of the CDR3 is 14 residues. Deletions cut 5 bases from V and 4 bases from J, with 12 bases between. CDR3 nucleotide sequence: TGTGCCAGCAGTACGGGAATCCGTTACAATGAGCAGTTCTTA. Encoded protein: CASSTGIRYNEQFL.

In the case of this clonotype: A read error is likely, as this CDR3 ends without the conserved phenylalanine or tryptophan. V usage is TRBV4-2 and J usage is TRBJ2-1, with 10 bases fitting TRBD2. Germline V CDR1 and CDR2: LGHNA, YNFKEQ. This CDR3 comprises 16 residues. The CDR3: CAGSPRSLAGVNEQFL. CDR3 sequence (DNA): TGTGCCGGCAGCCCCCGAAGTCTAGCGGGGGTCAATGAGCAGTTCCTC.

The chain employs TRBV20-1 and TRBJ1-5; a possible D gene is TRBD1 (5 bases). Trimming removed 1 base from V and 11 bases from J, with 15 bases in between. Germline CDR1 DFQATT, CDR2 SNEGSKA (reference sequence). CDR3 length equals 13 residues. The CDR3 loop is CSARGERGQSQHF. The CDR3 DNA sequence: TGCAGTGCTAGAGGGGAGAGGGGCCAGTCCCAGCATTTT.

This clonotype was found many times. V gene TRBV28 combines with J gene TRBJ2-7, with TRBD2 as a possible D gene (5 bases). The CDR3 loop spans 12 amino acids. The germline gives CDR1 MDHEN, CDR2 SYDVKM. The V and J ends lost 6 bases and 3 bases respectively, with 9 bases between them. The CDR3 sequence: CASRQEDYEQYF. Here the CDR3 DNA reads TGTGCCAGCAGGCAGGAGGACTACGAGCAGTACTTC.

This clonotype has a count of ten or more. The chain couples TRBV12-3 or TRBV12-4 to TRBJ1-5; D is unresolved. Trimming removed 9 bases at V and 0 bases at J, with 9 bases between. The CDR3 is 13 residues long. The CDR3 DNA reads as TGTGCCAGTAGCTTTAATAGCAATCAGCCCCAGCATTTT. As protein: CASSFNSNQPQHF.

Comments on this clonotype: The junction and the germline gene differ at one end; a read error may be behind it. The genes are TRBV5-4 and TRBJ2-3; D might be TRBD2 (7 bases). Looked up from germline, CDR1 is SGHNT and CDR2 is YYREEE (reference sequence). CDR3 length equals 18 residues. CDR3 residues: CASTLRGRTGSYTDTQYF. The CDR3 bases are TGTGCCAGCACCTTGCGGGGGCGAACAGGGTCTTACACAGATACGCAGTATTTT.

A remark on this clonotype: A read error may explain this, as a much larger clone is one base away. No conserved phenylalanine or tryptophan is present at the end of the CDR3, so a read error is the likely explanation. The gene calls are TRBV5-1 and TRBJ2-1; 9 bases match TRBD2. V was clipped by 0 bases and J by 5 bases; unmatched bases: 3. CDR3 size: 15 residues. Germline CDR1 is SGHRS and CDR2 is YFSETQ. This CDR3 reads CASSLALAGNNEQFL. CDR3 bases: TGCGCCAGCAGCTTGGCCCTAGCGGGGAACAATGAGCAGTTCCTC.

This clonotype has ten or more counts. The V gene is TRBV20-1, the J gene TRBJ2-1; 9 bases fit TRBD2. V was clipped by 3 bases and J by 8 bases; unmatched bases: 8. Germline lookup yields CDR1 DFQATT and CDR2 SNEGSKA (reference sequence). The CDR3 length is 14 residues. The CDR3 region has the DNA TGCAGTGCTAGCCTTCTAGCGGGATGGGATGAGCAGTTCTTC. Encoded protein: CSASLLAGWDEQFF.

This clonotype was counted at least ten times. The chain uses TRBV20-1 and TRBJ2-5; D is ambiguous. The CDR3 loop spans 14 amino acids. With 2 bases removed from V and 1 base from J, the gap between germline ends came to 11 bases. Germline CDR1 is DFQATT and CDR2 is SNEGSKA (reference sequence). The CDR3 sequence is CSARWPGVQETQYF. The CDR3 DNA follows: TGCAGTGCTAGATGGCCAGGAGTCCAAGAGACCCAGTACTTC.

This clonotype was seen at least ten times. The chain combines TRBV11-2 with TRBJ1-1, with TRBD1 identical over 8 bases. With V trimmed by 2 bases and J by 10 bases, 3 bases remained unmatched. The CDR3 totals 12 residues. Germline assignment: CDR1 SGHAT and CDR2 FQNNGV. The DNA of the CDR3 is TGTGCCAGCAGCTTATCAGGGGGCACAGCTTTCTTT. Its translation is CASSLSGGTAFF.

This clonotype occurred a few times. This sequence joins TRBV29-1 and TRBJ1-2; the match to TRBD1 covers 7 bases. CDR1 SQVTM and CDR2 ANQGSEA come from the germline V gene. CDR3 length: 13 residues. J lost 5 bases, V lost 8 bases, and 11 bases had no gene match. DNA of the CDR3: TGCAGCACCCAGGGGGAGGCGAATTATGGCTACACCTTC. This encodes CSTQGEANYGYTF.

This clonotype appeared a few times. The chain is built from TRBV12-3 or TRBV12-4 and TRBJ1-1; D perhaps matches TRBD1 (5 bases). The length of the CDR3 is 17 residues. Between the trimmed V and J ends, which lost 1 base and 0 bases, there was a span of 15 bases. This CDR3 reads CASSLGLRQPMNTEAFF. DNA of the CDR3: TGTGCCAGCAGTTTAGGCCTAAGACAGCCTATGAACACTGAAGCTTTCTTT.

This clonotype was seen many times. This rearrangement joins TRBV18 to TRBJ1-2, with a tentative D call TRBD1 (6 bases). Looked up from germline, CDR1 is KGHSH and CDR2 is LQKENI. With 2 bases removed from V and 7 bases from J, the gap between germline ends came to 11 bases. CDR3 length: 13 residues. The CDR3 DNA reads TGTGCCAGCTCACCAAGCGGGGGGCCTGGCTACACCTTC. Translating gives CASSPSGGPGYTF.

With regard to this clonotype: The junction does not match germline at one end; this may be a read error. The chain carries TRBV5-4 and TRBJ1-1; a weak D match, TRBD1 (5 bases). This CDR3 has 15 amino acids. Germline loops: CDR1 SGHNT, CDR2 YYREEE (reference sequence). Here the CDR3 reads CVSSSPQGLDTEAFF. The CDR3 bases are TGTGTCAGCAGCTCACCTCAGGGTTTGGACACTGAAGCTTTCTTT.

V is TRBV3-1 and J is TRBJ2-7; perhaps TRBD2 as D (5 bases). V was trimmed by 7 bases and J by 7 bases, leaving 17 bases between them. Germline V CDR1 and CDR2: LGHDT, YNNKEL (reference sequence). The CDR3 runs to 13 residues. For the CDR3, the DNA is TGTGCCAGCATCAGAGCGGAAGGCAGGGAGCAGTACTTC. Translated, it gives CASIRAEGREQYF.

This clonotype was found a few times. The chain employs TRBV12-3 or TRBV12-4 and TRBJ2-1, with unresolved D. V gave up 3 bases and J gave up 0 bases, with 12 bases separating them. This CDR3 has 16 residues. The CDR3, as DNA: TGTGCCAGCAGTTTCAGGAATCCAAGCTCCTACAATGAGCAGTTCTTC. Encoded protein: CASSFRNPSSYNEQFF.

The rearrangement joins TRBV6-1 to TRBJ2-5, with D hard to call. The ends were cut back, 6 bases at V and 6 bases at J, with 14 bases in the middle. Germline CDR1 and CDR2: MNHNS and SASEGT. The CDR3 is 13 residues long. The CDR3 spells CASSLRMGQTQYF. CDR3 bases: TGTGCCAGCAGCCTACGCATGGGTCAGACCCAGTACTTC.

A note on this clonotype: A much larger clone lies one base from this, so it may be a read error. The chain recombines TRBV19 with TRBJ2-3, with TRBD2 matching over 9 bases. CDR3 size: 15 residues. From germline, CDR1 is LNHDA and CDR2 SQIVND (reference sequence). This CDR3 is CASIAGARGTDAQYF. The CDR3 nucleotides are TGTGCCAGTATAGCGGGAGCGAGAGGCACAGATGCGCAGTATTTT. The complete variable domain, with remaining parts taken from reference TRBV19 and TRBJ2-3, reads DGGITQSPKYLFRKEGQNVTLSCEQNLNHDAMYWYRQDPGQGLRLIYYSQIVNDFQKGDIAEGYSVSREKKESFPLTVTSAQKNPTAFYLCASIAGARGTDAQYFGPGTRLTVL.

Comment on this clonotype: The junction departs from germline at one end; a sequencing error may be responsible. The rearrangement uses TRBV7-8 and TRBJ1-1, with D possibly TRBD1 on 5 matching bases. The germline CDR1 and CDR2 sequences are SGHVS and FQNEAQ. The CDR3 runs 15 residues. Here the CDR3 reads CASRPQRGWNTEAFF. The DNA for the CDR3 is TGTGCCAGCAGACCACAAAGGGGTTGGAACACTGAAGCTTTCTTC.